The sequence of this T cell receptor (beta chain) was determined in a study of control samples from healthy donors and cancer patients. Germline V gene lookup returns CDR1 SGHRS and CDR2 YFSETQ. The CDR3 consists of 13 residues. V was pared by 4 bases and J by 0 bases, with 7 bases between. The protocol was immunoSEQ multiplex PCR, while the TCRdb copy is restricted to in-frame clones and leaves out a portion. The sample consists of about 140,000 clones, under 95% of them appearing once. The chain combines TRBV5-1 with TRBJ2-5; possible D gene TRBD1, 6 bases. The sample consisted of blood. This TCR derives from a middle-aged man in good health. The CDR3 DNA follows: TGCGCCAGCAGCAGGGACAACCAAGAGACCCAGTACTTC. It codes for CASSRDNQETQYF. The full variable domain, rest sourced from reference TRBV5-1 and TRBJ2-5, is KAGVTQTPRYLIKTRGQQVTLSCSPISGHRSVSWYQQTPGQGLQFLFEYFSETQRNKGNFPGRFSGRQFSNSRSEMNVSTLELGDSALYLCASSRDNQETQYFGPGTRLLVL.